One sample yielded the 22 T cell receptor beta chains listed below, sequenced in a study of blood T cell repertoires in COVID-19. Measured with immunoSEQ multiplex PCR; TCRdb has only the in-frame clones, and not every one. The data hold approximately 190,000 clones, with around three quarters observed a single time. The source material was peripheral blood. Receptors originate from a man aged 55 to 70 with active or convalescent COVID-19.

Only one count was recorded for this clone. The chain combines TRBV5-4 with TRBJ2-2, with D tentatively TRBD2 (6 bases). This CDR3 has 16 residues. The ends were cut back, 4 bases at V and 5 bases at J, with 18 bases in the middle. CDR1 and CDR2 from the germline V gene are SGHNT and YYREEE (reference sequence). The CDR3 DNA reads as TGTGCCAGCAGCCCTGGGCCCTCCCGGGGGACCGGGGAGCTGTTTTTT. This codes for CASSPGPSRGTGELFF.

The rearrangement uses TRBV5-5 and TRBJ2-1; 13 positions agree with TRBD2. Germline loops: CDR1 SGHKS, CDR2 YYEKEE (reference sequence). The trim removed 5 bases at V and 7 bases at J, leaving 6 bases unmatched. The CDR3 contains 15 residues. The CDR3 nucleotides are TGTGCCAGCAGTCCCCGGACTAGCGGGAGAAATGAGCAGTTCTTC. This gives the protein CASSPRTSGRNEQFF.

In DNA, the CDR3 is TGTGCCAGCAGCTTACAGTCTAGCGGGAGGGGGAGCTCCTACGAGCAGTACTTC. Translated: CASSLQSSGRGSSYEQYF. The chain recombines TRBV7-2 with TRBJ2-7; TRBD2 matches at 12 bases. The length of the CDR3 is 18 residues. Trimming at V came to 2 bases and at J to 0 bases, leaving 8 bases not matched to a gene. Germline V CDR1 and CDR2: SGHTA, FQGNSA.

The chain recombines TRBV6-1 with TRBJ2-3; TRBD2 aligns across 9 bases. V lost 2 bases to trimming and J lost 7 bases; unmatched junction nucleotides: 10. CDR1 and CDR2 (germline): MNHNS, SASEGT. The length of the CDR3 is 16 residues. This chain's CDR3 is CASSEKRGLAEHTQYF. CDR3 nucleotide sequence: TGTGCCAGCAGTGAAAAGAGGGGACTAGCCGAACATACGCAGTATTTT.

The gene calls are TRBV11-2 and TRBJ2-5; 12 bases agree with TRBD2. The V gene end was trimmed by 1 base and the J gene end by 4 bases; junction bases not matched to a gene: 13. The CDR3 is 19 residues long. Germline-derived CDR1 and CDR2 are SGHAT and FQNNGV. DNA of the CDR3: TGTGCCAGCAGCTTAGGAAACCTAGCGGGAGGGCCGTCTCCAGAGACCCAGTACTTC. Translating gives CASSLGNLAGGPSPETQYF.

The gene calls are TRBV4-1 and TRBJ2-7; TRBD2 matches 7 bases. CDR3 length: 16 residues. J lost 5 bases, V lost 0 bases, and 10 bases had no gene match. Germline V lookup: CDR1 MGHRA, CDR2 YSYEKL. CDR3 loop: CASSQDKAGVPNEQYF. For the CDR3, the DNA is TGCGCCAGCAGCCAAGATAAGGCGGGAGTCCCCAACGAGCAGTACTTC.

The rearrangement links TRBV19 to TRBJ1-5, with no clear D. Trimming cost V 5 bases and J 3 bases, with 14 bases left between them. The germline gives CDR1 LNHDA, CDR2 SQIVND (reference sequence). This CDR3 is 15 amino acids long. The CDR3 DNA sequence: TGTGCCAGTAGTCGGACGGGAGGCCTCAATCAGCCCCAGCATTTT. It translates to CASSRTGGLNQPQHF.

The chain carries TRBV6-1 and TRBJ2-2; a weak D match, TRBD2 (6 bases). V was shortened by 4 bases and J by 5 bases, with 17 bases between the two germline ends. CDR1 is MNHNS and CDR2 is SASEGT in the germline V gene. CDR3 length: 16 amino acids. This chain's CDR3 is CASSGRDGKITGELFF. The CDR3 DNA follows: TGTGCCAGCAGTGGGCGGGACGGGAAAATTACCGGGGAGCTGTTTTTT.

The chain couples TRBV28 to TRBJ2-2; D gene unclear. The CDR3 has 15 residues. Germline V gene sequence: CDR1 MDHEN, CDR2 SYDVKM. V was trimmed by 2 bases and J by 8 bases, leaving 15 bases between them. This chain's CDR3 is CASSLPTLEAGELFF. In DNA form, the CDR3 reads TGTGCCAGCAGTTTACCCACCCTTGAGGCTGGGGAGCTGTTTTTT.

V gene TRBV6-6 combines with J gene TRBJ2-7, with D unresolved. V was trimmed by 2 bases and J by 0 bases, leaving 14 bases between them. CDR3 length: 16 amino acids. From germline, CDR1 is MNHNY and CDR2 SVGAGI (reference sequence). CDR3 protein: CASSYPSDRVSYEQYF. In nucleotides, the CDR3 is TGTGCCAGCAGTTACCCCTCCGACCGGGTCTCCTACGAGCAGTACTTC.

Comments on this clone: The same CDR3 also results from other DNA sequences found in this sample. The V call is TRBV28, the J call TRBJ2-7; 10 bases line up with TRBD1. The CDR3 is 15 amino acids. J was trimmed by 2 bases and V by 6 bases; bases with no gene match: 7. CDR1 and CDR2 from the germline V gene are MDHEN and SYDVKM. The CDR3 DNA reads as TGTGCCAGCAGCCCACCCGGGACAGGGGCCTACGAGCAGTACTTC. It translates to CASSPPGTGAYEQYF. Combining the CDR3 with reference TRBV28 and TRBJ2-7 gives the whole variable domain DVKVTQSSRYLVKRTGEKVFLECVQDMDHENMFWYRQDPGLGLRLIYFSYDVKMKEKGDIPEGYSVSREKKERFSLILESASTNQTSMYLCASSPPGTGAYEQYFGPGTRLTVT.

The chain combines TRBV19 with TRBJ1-1, with a possible D match to TRBD1 (5 bases). There are 13 residues in the CDR3. The germline V and J ends were trimmed by 6 bases and 4 bases, with 12 bases remaining between them. From germline, CDR1 is LNHDA and CDR2 SQIVND (reference sequence). The DNA of the CDR3 is TGTGCCAGTAGCGGGGGTCTTATCACTGAAGCTTTCTTT. Translation gives CASSGGLITEAFF.

This chain uses TRBV18 with TRBJ2-7; TRBD1 agrees at 9 bases. There are 16 residues in the CDR3. Trimming took 3 bases from V and 6 from J; bases not matched to a gene: 12. Looked up from germline, CDR1 is KGHSH and CDR2 is LQKENI. DNA of the CDR3: TGTGCCAGCTCACCCTCCCCCCCGGGACAGGGAGGCGAGCAGTACTTC. This gives the protein CASSPSPPGQGGEQYF.

The chain joins TRBV12-3 or TRBV12-4 to TRBJ1-2; TRBD1 matches 9 bases. Germline trimming cut 6 bases from V and 7 bases from J; bases unmatched to any gene: 6. The CDR3 sequence is 13 residues long. CDR3 DNA: TGTGCCAGCAGCTGGGACAGGGTGAGTGGCTACACCTTC. Translation gives CASSWDRVSGYTF.

This clone was seen a handful of times. V gene TRBV4-2 combines with J gene TRBJ2-1, with D tentatively TRBD2 (6 bases). CDR3 length equals 15 residues. V shed 4 bases and J shed 7 bases, with 17 bases lying between them. Germline V lookup: CDR1 LGHNA, CDR2 YNFKEQ. The CDR3 DNA follows: TGTGCCAGCAGCCTTGGGACTCAACTGGGGAATGAGCAGTTCTTC. The encoded protein is CASSLGTQLGNEQFF.

The chain carries TRBV24-1 and TRBJ2-5; D might be TRBD2 (7 bases). The CDR3 spans 17 residues. Germline-derived CDR1 and CDR2 are KGHDR and SFDVKD. V was shortened by 5 bases and J by 3 bases, with 21 bases between the two germline ends. The CDR3 region is CATSGVQGTKLEETQYF. CDR3 sequence (DNA): TGTGCCACCAGTGGGGTGCAGGGGACTAAACTCGAAGAGACCCAGTACTTC.

The J gene is TRBJ1-5, the V gene TRBV30; no clear D gene. Germline V gene lookup returns CDR1 GTSNPN and CDR2 SVGIG (reference sequence). With 2 bases removed from V and 0 bases from J, the gap between germline ends came to 5 bases. The CDR3 runs 13 residues. The CDR3 here is CAWSSGSNQPQHF. The CDR3 bases are TGTGCCTGGAGTTCAGGTAGCAATCAGCCCCAGCATTTT.

This sequence joins TRBV7-7 and TRBJ1-2; a possible D gene is TRBD1 (6 bases). V was cut by 5 bases and J by 4 bases, with 11 bases left in between. CDR3 length equals 13 residues. Germline loops: CDR1 SSHAT, CDR2 FNYEAQ (reference sequence). DNA for the CDR3: TGTGCCAGCAGCGTTAGGGGGATCTATGGCTACACCTTC. Amino acids: CASSVRGIYGYTF.

In this sample, this clone turned up once. The V and J genes are TRBV6-5 and TRBJ1-2; 7 bases fit TRBD1. This CDR3 spans 14 amino acids. J lost 4 bases, V lost 5 bases, and 7 bases had no gene match. CDR1 MNHEY and CDR2 SVGAGI come from the germline V gene. The CDR3 DNA reads TGTGCCAGCAGTACAGGGGCCCCCGCCTATGGCTACACCTTC. Amino acid sequence: CASSTGAPAYGYTF.

The chain joins TRBV18 to TRBJ1-2; D is ambiguous. The CDR3 is made up of 12 amino acids. Germline V gene sequence: CDR1 KGHSH, CDR2 LQKENI. The ends were cut back, 6 bases at V and 6 bases at J, with 11 bases in the middle. DNA of the CDR3: TGTGCCAGCTCGCCCGAGCCCGATGGCTACACCTTC. Residues: CASSPEPDGYTF.

The chain recombines TRBV27 with TRBJ2-1, with a tentative D call TRBD1 (5 bases). CDR3 length equals 14 residues. Trimming pared 6 bases from V and 5 bases from J, leaving 14 bases between. CDR1 is MNHEY, CDR2 SMNVEV, per germline (reference sequence). The CDR3 nucleotides are TGTGCCAGCAGCTTAAGGGGCATAGACAATGAGCAGTTCTTC. This translates into CASSLRGIDNEQFF.

This clone occurred a few times. This chain links TRBV7-2 with TRBJ2-7, with 7 bases lining up with TRBD1. Per germline, CDR1 SGHTA and CDR2 FQGNSA. Trimming cost V 4 bases and J 2 bases; bases outside gene matches: 8. The CDR3 covers 15 residues. The chain's CDR3 is CASSSRQGITYEQYF. The CDR3 nucleotides read TGTGCCAGCAGCTCCCGACAGGGAATCACCTACGAGCAGTACTTC.